This T cell receptor beta chain comes out of a study of cytomegalovirus exposure and HLA in healthy donors. The CDR3 has 14 amino acids. V was pared by 0 bases and J by 1 base, with 6 bases between. Germline CDR1 reads SGHTA; CDR2 reads FQGTGA. PCR amplification relied on 60 Vbeta primers (plus 13 Jbeta primers). Only in-frame clones appear in the TCRdb table, and some are missing; sequencing was by immunoSEQ multiplex PCR. The table records 150,000 to 200,000 clones, approximately 84% of them present only once. The TCR comes from a girl under 18 in good health and CMV-seropositive. This chain joins TRBV7-3 and TRBJ1-1; D is possibly TRBD1 (6 bases). Input material: PBMCs. The CDR3: CASSLTGGNTEAFF. For the CDR3, the DNA is TGTGCCAGCAGCTTAACAGGGGGGAACACTGAAGCTTTCTTT.